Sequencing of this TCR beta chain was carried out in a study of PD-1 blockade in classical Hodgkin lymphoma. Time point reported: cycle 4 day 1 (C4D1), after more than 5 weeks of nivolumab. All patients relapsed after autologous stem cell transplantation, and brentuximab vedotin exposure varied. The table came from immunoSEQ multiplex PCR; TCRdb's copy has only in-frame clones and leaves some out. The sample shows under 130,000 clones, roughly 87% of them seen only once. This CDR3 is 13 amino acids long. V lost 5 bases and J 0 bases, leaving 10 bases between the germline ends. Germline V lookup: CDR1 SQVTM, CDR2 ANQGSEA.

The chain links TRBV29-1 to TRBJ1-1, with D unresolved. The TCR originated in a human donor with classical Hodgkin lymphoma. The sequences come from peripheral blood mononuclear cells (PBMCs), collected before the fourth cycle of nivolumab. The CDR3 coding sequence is TGCAGCGTTTCATTACTAATGAACACTGAAGCTTTCTTT. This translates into CSVSLLMNTEAFF.